The present TCR beta chain was sequenced within a study of CD8 T cells in Susac syndrome. Reverse transcription of about 0.5 to 1 ug RNA used random hexamers. The CDR3 of TCR beta was amplified by immunoSEQ multiplex PCR across 54 Vbeta and 13 Jbeta. TCRdb passed the immunoSEQ multiplex PCR reads through MiXCR, listing each CDR3 protein once. The sample includes approximately 140,000 distinct CDR3 sequences, around 94% of them seen just once. The V gene lost 7 bases and the J gene lost 8 bases, with 14 bases spanning the gap. Germline V gene sequence: CDR1 MDHEN, CDR2 SYDVKM. The CDR3 runs to 12 residues. Sequencing of TCR beta was carried out in blood CD8+ and CD4+ T cells. TEMRA cells were enriched by FACS, while CD8+ and CD4+ T cells were obtained through a negative isolation that was performed magnetically.

The sample taken for sequencing was CD8+ T cells from PBMCs. V gene TRBV28 combines with J gene TRBJ1-1; possible D gene TRBD1, 6 bases. The sequence was obtained from a human donor in good health. CDR3 region: CASTIYQGEAFF. The CDR3 DNA is TGTGCCAGCACTATTTACCAGGGGGAAGCTTTCTTT.